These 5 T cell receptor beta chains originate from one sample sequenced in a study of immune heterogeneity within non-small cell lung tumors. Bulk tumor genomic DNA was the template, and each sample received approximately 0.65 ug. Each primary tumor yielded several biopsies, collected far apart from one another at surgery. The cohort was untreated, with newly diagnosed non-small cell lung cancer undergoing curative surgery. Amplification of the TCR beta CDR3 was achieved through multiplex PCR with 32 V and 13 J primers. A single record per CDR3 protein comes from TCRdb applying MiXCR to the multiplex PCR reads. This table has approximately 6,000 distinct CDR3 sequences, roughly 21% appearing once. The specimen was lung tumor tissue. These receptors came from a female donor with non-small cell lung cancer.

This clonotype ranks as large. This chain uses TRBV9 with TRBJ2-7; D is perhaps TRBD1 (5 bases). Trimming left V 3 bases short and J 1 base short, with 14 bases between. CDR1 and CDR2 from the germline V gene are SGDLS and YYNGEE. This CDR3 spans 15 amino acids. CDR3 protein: CASSGSRQGSYEQYF. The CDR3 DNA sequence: TGTGCCAGCAGCGGGTCACGGCAGGGATCCTACGAGCAGTACTTC.

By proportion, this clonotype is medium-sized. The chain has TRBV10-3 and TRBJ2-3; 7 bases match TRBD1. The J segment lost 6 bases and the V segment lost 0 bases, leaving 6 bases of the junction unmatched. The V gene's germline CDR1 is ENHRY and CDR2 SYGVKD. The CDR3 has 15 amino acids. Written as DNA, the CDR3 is TGTGCCATCAGTGAGTCTCCAGGGGGAAGGGATACGCAGTATTTT. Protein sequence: CAISESPGGRDTQYF.

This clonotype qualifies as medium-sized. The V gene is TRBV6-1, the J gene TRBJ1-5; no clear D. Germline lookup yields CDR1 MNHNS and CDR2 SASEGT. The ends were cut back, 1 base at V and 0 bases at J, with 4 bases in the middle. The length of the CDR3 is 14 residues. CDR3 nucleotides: TGTGCCAGCAGTGAAGTTCATAGCAATCAGCCCCAGCATTTT. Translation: CASSEVHSNQPQHF.

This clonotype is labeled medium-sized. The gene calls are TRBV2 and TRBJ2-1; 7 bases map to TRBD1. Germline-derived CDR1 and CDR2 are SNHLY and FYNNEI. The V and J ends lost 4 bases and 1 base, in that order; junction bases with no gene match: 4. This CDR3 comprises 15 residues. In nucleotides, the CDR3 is TGTGCCAGCAGTGGGACAGGCACATCCTACAATGAGCAGTTCTTC. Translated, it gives CASSGTGTSYNEQFF.

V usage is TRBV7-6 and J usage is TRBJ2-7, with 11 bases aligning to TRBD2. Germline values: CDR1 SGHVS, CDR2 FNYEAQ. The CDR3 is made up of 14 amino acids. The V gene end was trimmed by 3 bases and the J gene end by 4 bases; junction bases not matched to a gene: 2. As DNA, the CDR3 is TGTGCCAGCAGCTTCGGGACTAGCGGATACGAGCAGTACTTC. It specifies CASSFGTSGYEQYF.